This T cell receptor beta chain is drawn from a study of CD8 T cells in Susac syndrome. Random hexamers were used to reverse transcribe the RNA input (roughly 0.5 to 1 ug). A single record per CDR3 protein comes from TCRdb applying MiXCR to the immunoSEQ multiplex PCR reads. The table lists some 120,000 distinct CDR3 sequences, around 95% of them singletons. The sample consisted of CD4+ T cells from PBMCs. The source is a human donor in good health.

The CDR3 is CASSPGWDRVGEQYF. The CDR3 bases are TGTGCCAGCTCCCCGGGTTGGGACAGGGTCGGGGAGCAGTACTTC. This sequence joins TRBV18 and TRBJ2-7, with 9 bases fitting TRBD1. The CDR3 extends over 15 amino acids. Germline trimming cut 6 bases from V and 7 bases from J; bases unmatched to any gene: 13. From germline, CDR1 is KGHSH and CDR2 LQKENI.